Sequencing of this T cell receptor beta chain was carried out in a study of glioma-infiltrating T cells. Study results and limitations: Non-neoplastic patients had below-expected tissue-blood divergence, while all gliomas exceeded expectation. Tissue and blood shared very few CDR3 sequences.

Germline V lookup: CDR1 SGHDN, CDR2 FVKESK. V lost 4 bases and J lost 5; bases outside the gene matches: 4. This CDR3 is 15 amino acids long. Using RNA template, CDR3s of TCR alpha and beta were amplified with iRepertoire arm-PCR. TCRdb independently ran MiXCR on the multiplex PCR reads; one entry per CDR3 protein. In the table there are fewer than 250,000 distinct CDR3 sequences, over 30% of which are singletons. As regards this clonotype: Its target is not known.

The chain couples TRBV14 to TRBJ2-7; the match to TRBD2 covers 14 bases. The sequence came from a human donor with low-grade glioma or glioblastoma, undergoing nonglioma brain surgery, or in good health (not recorded which). The material sequenced was glioma tissue, nonneoplastic brain tissue, or PBMCs (not recorded which). The CDR3 sequence is CASSRGLAGGHEQYF. For the CDR3, the DNA is TGTGCCAGCAGCCGCGGACTAGCGGGAGGCCACGAGCAGTACTTC.